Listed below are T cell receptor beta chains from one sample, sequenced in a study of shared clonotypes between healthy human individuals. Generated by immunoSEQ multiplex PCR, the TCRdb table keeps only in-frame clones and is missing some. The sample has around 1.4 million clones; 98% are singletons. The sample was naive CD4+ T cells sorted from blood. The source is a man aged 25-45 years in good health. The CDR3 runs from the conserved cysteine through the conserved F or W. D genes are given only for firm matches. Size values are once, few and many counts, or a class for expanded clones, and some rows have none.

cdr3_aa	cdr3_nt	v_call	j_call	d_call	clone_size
CASSFSGSSYEQYF	TGTGCCAGCAGCTTTAGCGGGAGCTCCTACGAGCAGTACTTC	TRBV7-3	TRBJ2-7	TRBD2	once
CSVGRIPGSQYF	TGCAGCGTTGGCCGTATCCCGGGGTCCCAGTACTTC	TRBV29-1	TRBJ2-5	NA	once
CASSPVQTTYNEQFF	TGTGCCAGCTCACCCGTGCAGACGACCTACAATGAGCAGTTCTTC	TRBV18	TRBJ2-1	NA	once
CASSPARPGNQPQHF	TGTGCCAGCAGCCCAGCCCGGCCGGGCAATCAGCCCCAGCATTTT	TRBV6-5	TRBJ1-5	NA	NA
CASTWGRSYTF	TGTGCCAGCACCTGGGGGAGAAGCTACACCTTC	TRBV6-5	TRBJ1-2	NA	NA
CAGRGGPTDTQYF	TGTGCCGGGAGGGGGGGACCCACAGATACGCAGTATTTT	TRBV7-9	TRBJ2-3	NA	NA
CASSLIKTGEQYF	TGTGCCAGCAGCTTAATCAAAACGGGTGAGCAGTACTTC	TRBV7-8	TRBJ2-7	NA	NA
CASSLERDSYEQYF	TGTGCCAGCAGCTTGGAGCGCGACTCCTACGAGCAGTACTTC	TRBV11-2	TRBJ2-7	NA	NA
CASSSAQPQHF	TGTGCCAGCAGTTCCGCACAGCCCCAGCATTTT	TRBV28	TRBJ1-5	NA	NA
CASSYRDSYGYTF	TGTGCCAGCAGCTACAGGGATAGCTATGGCTACACCTTC	TRBV5-4	TRBJ1-2	NA	NA
CSVEGTVGHGYTF	TGCAGCGTCGAAGGGACAGTCGGACATGGCTACACCTTC	TRBV29-1	TRBJ1-2	TRBD1	NA
CSPTSGRGDTQYF	TGCAGCCCGACTAGCGGGAGAGGGGATACGCAGTATTTT	TRBV29-1	TRBJ2-3	TRBD2	NA
CASSLRNRGYGTEAFF	TGTGCCAGCAGCTTAAGGAACAGGGGATATGGCACTGAAGCTTTCTTT	TRBV7-2	TRBJ1-1	TRBD1	NA
CASSLGQGLSYEQYF	TGTGCCAGCTCACTCGGACAGGGACTGTCCTACGAGCAGTACTTC	TRBV18	TRBJ2-7	TRBD1	NA
CASSQGTGELFF	TGCGCCAGCAGCCAAGGAACCGGGGAGCTGTTTTTT	TRBV4-1	TRBJ2-2	NA	few
CASSFFPSSGETQYF	TGCGCCAGCAGCTTTTTCCCATCTAGTGGAGAGACCCAGTACTTC	TRBV5-1	TRBJ2-5	NA	NA
CASSAPGTLYYNEQFF	TGTGCCAGCAGTGCCCCCGGGACTCTCTACTACAATGAGCAGTTCTTC	TRBV28	TRBJ2-1	NA	NA
CASSYFSPGGSEKLFF	TGTGCCAGCAGTTACTTCTCCCCGGGAGGGAGTGAAAAACTGTTTTTT	TRBV6-5	TRBJ1-4	NA	once
CASSENRAVGYTF	TGTGCCAGCAGTGAAAACCGGGCAGTCGGCTACACCTTC	TRBV2	TRBJ1-2	NA	NA
CASSPDQTETQYF	TGTGCCAGCAGTCCCGATCAAACGGAGACCCAGTACTTC	TRBV6-1	TRBJ2-5	NA	NA
CASSYSLNEQFF	TGCGCCAGCAGCTACAGCCTTAATGAGCAGTTCTTC	TRBV5-1	TRBJ2-1	NA	NA
CASSPRRVYNYGYTF	TGTGCCAGCAGCCCCCGGAGGGTCTATAACTATGGCTACACCTTC	TRBV28	TRBJ1-2	NA	NA
CASSGKQGAKNEQFF	TGCGCCAGCAGCGGCAAACAGGGGGCAAAGAATGAGCAGTTCTTC	TRBV5-1	TRBJ2-1	TRBD1	NA
CASSEALPGQGDQPQHF	TGTGCCAGCAGTGAAGCCCTCCCGGGACAGGGAGACCAGCCCCAGCATTTT	TRBV6-1	TRBJ1-5	TRBD1	NA
CASSLSSGNLYEQFF	TGTGCCAGCAGCTTGTCTAGCGGGAACCTTTATGAGCAGTTCTTC	TRBV5-4	TRBJ2-1	TRBD2	NA
CASSLELGRGTEAFF	TGTGCCAGCAGCTTAGAATTGGGGAGGGGGACTGAAGCTTTCTTT	TRBV7-2	TRBJ1-1	NA	NA
CASSESRNTIYF	TGTGCCAGCAGTGAATCGCGGAACACCATATATTTT	TRBV6-1	TRBJ1-3	NA	NA
CASSPRGGQEVDGGYTF	TGTGCCAGCAGCCCCCGGGGGGGTCAGGAGGTGGATGGAGGCTACACCTTC	TRBV7-9	TRBJ1-2	NA	NA
CASRADRGPPYGYTF	TGCGCCAGCCGCGCAGACAGGGGTCCCCCCTATGGCTACACCTTC	TRBV5-1	TRBJ1-2	TRBD1	NA
CASSLDWSYNTEAFF	TGCGCCAGCAGCTTGGACTGGAGTTATAACACTGAAGCTTTCTTT	TRBV5-1	TRBJ1-1	NA	NA
CASSSQFSNEQYF	TGTGCCAGCAGCTCCCAGTTTAGTAACGAGCAGTACTTC	TRBV7-7	TRBJ2-7	NA	NA
CASRPLEISSYEQYF	TGTGCCAGCAGACCACTAGAGATCAGCTCCTACGAGCAGTACTTC	TRBV27	TRBJ2-7	NA	NA
CASRGRGQDEAFF	TGCGCCAGCAGAGGCAGGGGGCAGGATGAAGCTTTCTTT	TRBV5-1	TRBJ1-1	TRBD1	NA
CASSLRPRGDWPQHF	TGTGCCAGCAGTTTACGCCCCAGGGGAGATTGGCCCCAGCATTTT	TRBV28	TRBJ1-5	NA	NA
CASSPGLAGANEQFF	TGTGCCAGCAGCCCGGGACTAGCGGGAGCAAATGAGCAGTTCTTC	TRBV5-6	TRBJ2-1	TRBD2	NA
CASSSRQFEAFF	TGTGCCAGCAGCTCCCGACAGTTTGAAGCTTTCTTT	TRBV13	TRBJ1-1	NA	NA
CASSLAVGGSTDTQYF	TGTGCCAGCAGCTTGGCGGTGGGAGGAAGCACAGATACGCAGTATTTT	TRBV5-4	TRBJ2-3	NA	NA
CASSVGDRDFWANVLTF	TGTGCCAGCAGCGTAGGGGACAGGGATTTCTGGGCCAACGTCCTGACTTTC	TRBV9	TRBJ2-6	TRBD1	NA
CASSFLAGAYNEQFF	TGTGCCAGCAGCTTTTTAGCGGGAGCCTACAATGAGCAGTTCTTC	TRBV7-2	TRBJ2-1	TRBD2	NA
CASRQSFGAGNTIYF	TGCGCCAGCAGGCAATCCTTTGGAGCGGGAAACACCATATATTTT	TRBV5-1	TRBJ1-3	NA	NA
CASSLEFSGLETQYF	TGTGCCAGCAGCTTGGAGTTCTCTGGCCTGGAGACCCAGTACTTC	TRBV5-6	TRBJ2-5	NA	NA
CASSTNTEAFF	TGTGCCAGCAGTACGAACACTGAAGCTTTCTTT	TRBV6-5	TRBJ1-1	NA	NA
CASSIVTGVNTEAFF	TGTGCCAGCAGTATTGTGACAGGGGTGAACACTGAAGCTTTCTTT	TRBV7-9	TRBJ1-1	TRBD1	NA
CASSPGLTPHTQYF	TGCGCCAGCAGTCCCGGACTTACCCCCCATACGCAGTATTTT	TRBV5-1	TRBJ2-3	NA	once
CASSLAAGQENEAFF	TGCGCCAGCAGCTTGGCCGCGGGACAGGAAAATGAAGCTTTCTTT	TRBV5-1	TRBJ1-1	TRBD1	NA
CASSLSRVGNTGELFF	TGCGCCAGCAGCTTGAGCAGGGTGGGAAACACCGGGGAGCTGTTTTTT	TRBV5-1	TRBJ2-2	NA	NA
CATSRDPTGTNYGYTF	TGTGCCACCAGCAGAGATCCGACAGGGACTAACTATGGCTACACCTTC	TRBV15	TRBJ1-2	TRBD1	once
CASGHVAGGGTGELFF	TGTGCCAGCGGACACGTAGCGGGAGGGGGAACCGGGGAGCTGTTTTTT	TRBV6-6	TRBJ2-2	TRBD2	NA
CASSPKQGGTAKLFF	TGCGCCAGCAGCCCAAAACAGGGCGGAACGGCAAAACTGTTTTTT	TRBV5-1	TRBJ1-4	NA	NA
CASSVVGQVNTEAFF	TGTGCCAGCAGCGTAGTCGGACAGGTGAACACTGAAGCTTTCTTT	TRBV9	TRBJ1-1	TRBD1	NA
CASSNFGRLTGNNEQFF	TGTGCCAGCAGCAATTTTGGGCGCCTCACAGGCAACAATGAGCAGTTCTTC	TRBV11-2	TRBJ2-1	NA	NA
CASTPGGTDTQYF	TGTGCCAGCACCCCTGGGGGCACAGATACGCAGTATTTT	TRBV5-6	TRBJ2-3	NA	NA
CASSREVSSYEQYF	TGTGCCAGCTCCAGGGAGGTTAGCTCCTACGAGCAGTACTTC	TRBV5-8	TRBJ2-7	NA	NA
CASRKTFSDTQYF	TGTGCCAGCCGCAAGACATTCTCAGATACGCAGTATTTT	TRBV6-4	TRBJ2-3	NA	NA
CASSPVIAYEQYF	TGTGCCAGCAGCCCAGTTATAGCCTACGAGCAGTACTTC	TRBV5-8	TRBJ2-7	NA	NA
CASSQDGENIQYF	TGCGCCAGCAGCCAAGATGGAGAAAACATTCAGTACTTC	TRBV4-3	TRBJ2-4	NA	NA
CASSTNGIFGAFF	TGTGCCAGCAGCACTAACGGAATCTTCGGGGCTTTCTTT	TRBV5-5	TRBJ1-1	NA	NA
CASRSTGVTEAFF	TGTGCCAGCAGGTCAACAGGGGTCACTGAAGCTTTCTTT	TRBV27	TRBJ1-1	TRBD1	NA
CASSLGRDYGYTF	TGTGCCAGCAGCTTGGGCAGAGACTATGGCTACACCTTC	TRBV7-2	TRBJ1-2	NA	NA